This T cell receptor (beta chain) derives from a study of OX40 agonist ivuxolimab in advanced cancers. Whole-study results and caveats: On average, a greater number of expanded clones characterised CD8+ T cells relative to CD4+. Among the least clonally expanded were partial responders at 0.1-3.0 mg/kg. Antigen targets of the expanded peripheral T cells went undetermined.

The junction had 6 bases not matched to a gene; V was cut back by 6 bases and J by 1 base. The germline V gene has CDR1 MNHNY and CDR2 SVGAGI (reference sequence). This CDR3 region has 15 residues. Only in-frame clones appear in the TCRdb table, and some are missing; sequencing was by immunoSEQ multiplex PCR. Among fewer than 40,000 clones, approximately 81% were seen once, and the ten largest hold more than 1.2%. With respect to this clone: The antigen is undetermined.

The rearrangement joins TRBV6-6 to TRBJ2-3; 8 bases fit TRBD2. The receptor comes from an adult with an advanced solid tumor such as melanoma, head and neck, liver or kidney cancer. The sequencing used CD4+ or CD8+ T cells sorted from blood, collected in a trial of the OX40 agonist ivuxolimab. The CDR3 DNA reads TGTGCCAGCAGCTTACCGGGACTAGGCACAGATACGCAGTATTTT. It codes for CASSLPGLGTDTQYF.